The 29 T cell receptor beta chains below all came from one sample that was sequenced in a study of cytomegalovirus exposure and HLA in healthy donors. Both 60 Vbeta primers and 13 Jbeta primers went into the PCR. Method: immunoSEQ multiplex PCR; TCRdb's copy keeps in-frame clones and lacks some. Here the sample spans approximately 100,000 clones, roughly 82% being singletons. The sample comprised PBMCs. The receptors come from a woman in her late teens or twenties in good health and CMV-seronegative.

This clone has a handful of counts. Relative to the germline gene, one junction end is altered; a read error may explain this. The chain employs TRBV7-9 and TRBJ2-2; 7 bases are a match to TRBD1. The CDR3 has 16 amino acids. Germline CDR1 is SEHNR and CDR2 is FQNEAQ (reference sequence). In DNA form, the CDR3 reads TGTTCCAGCAGCAGACAGGGTGGCGCGAACACCGGGGAGCTGTTTTTT. Translated, it gives CSSSRQGGANTGELFF.

V usage is TRBV5-1 and J usage is TRBJ1-5, with TRBD1 matching over 11 bases. Germline-derived CDR1 and CDR2 are SGHRS and YFSETQ. J lost 6 bases, V lost 4 bases, and 6 bases had no gene match. The CDR3 has 15 amino acids. CDR3 nucleotide sequence: TGCGCCAGCAGCCCCGGACAGGGGGCTGGTCAGCCCCAGCATTTT. This gives the protein CASSPGQGAGQPQHF.

The chain employs TRBV9 and TRBJ1-2; 7 bases are shared with TRBD1. CDR1 SGDLS and CDR2 YYNGEE come from the germline V gene. The CDR3 extends over 15 amino acids. Trimming took 3 bases from V and 1 from J; bases not matched to a gene: 6. The CDR3 DNA reads TGTGCCAGCAGCGAGACAGGGAGTTTTAACTATGGCTACACCTTC. Translating it yields CASSETGSFNYGYTF.

Only one count was recorded for this clone. The chain combines TRBV19 with TRBJ1-1; 8 positions match TRBD1. CDR1 LNHDA and CDR2 SQIVND come from the germline V gene (reference sequence). V lost 4 bases, J lost 2 bases, and 12 bases stayed unmatched. The CDR3 is 17 residues long. The CDR3 DNA follows: TGTGCCAGTAGTACGGGTCCCCCGGACAGGGCTAACACTGAAGCTTTCTTT. This encodes CASSTGPPDRANTEAFF.

CDR3 coding DNA: TGTGCCAGCAGTCCGAGAGGCCCCGAGACCCAGTACTTC. Protein sequence: CASSPRGPETQYF. This chain joins TRBV6-1 and TRBJ2-5, with unresolved D. The V gene's germline CDR1 is MNHNS and CDR2 SASEGT. This CDR3 region has 13 residues. Trimming pared 5 bases from V and 5 bases from J, leaving 12 bases between.

This clone was detected once. The chain joins TRBV2 to TRBJ1-5, with 9 positions matching TRBD1. Germline V gene data show CDR1 as SNHLY and CDR2 as FYNNEI. Trimming cost V 0 bases and J 6 bases; bases outside gene matches: 6. This CDR3 spans 16 amino acids. The CDR3: CASSEARTGVSQPQHF. The CDR3 region has the DNA TGTGCCAGCAGTGAAGCCCGGACAGGGGTGAGTCAGCCCCAGCATTTT.

This clone came up a few times. This chain connects TRBV4-3 to TRBJ2-1, with D possibly being TRBD1 (6 bases). Germline loops: CDR1 LGHNA, CDR2 YSLEER. The CDR3 sequence is 16 residues long. Trimming took off 0 bases at V and 7 bases at J, with 16 bases between the two ends. Here the CDR3 DNA reads TGCGCCAGCAGCCAAGACTCGGGGAGAGGGGGAAATGAGCAGTTCTTC. Protein: CASSQDSGRGGNEQFF.

The V call is TRBV19, the J call TRBJ1-3, with unresolved D. The CDR3 has 12 residues. Germline values: CDR1 LNHDA, CDR2 SQIVND (reference sequence). V was trimmed by 4 bases and J by 4 bases, leaving 5 bases between them. CDR3 nucleotide sequence: TGTGCCAGTAGTAATCGGGGAAACACCATATATTTT. Amino acid sequence: CASSNRGNTIYF.

This clone appeared a few times. The chain carries TRBV4-2 and TRBJ1-4, with TRBD1 identical over 7 bases. With V trimmed by 2 bases and J by 5 bases, 8 bases remained unmatched. The CDR3 totals 16 residues. The germline gives CDR1 LGHNA, CDR2 YNFKEQ. CDR3 amino acids: CASSQLWDSQNEKLFF. The CDR3 DNA is TGTGCCAGCAGCCAATTATGGGACAGCCAAAATGAAAAACTGTTTTTT.

The chain carries TRBV15 and TRBJ1-3, with TRBD1 identical over 11 bases. The V gene's germline CDR1 is LNHNV and CDR2 YYDKDF (reference sequence). The CDR3 runs 21 residues. Trimming at V came to 0 bases and at J to 7 bases, leaving 20 bases not matched to a gene. This CDR3 is CATSREGAGDRGEGRRNTIYF. DNA of the CDR3: TGTGCCACCAGCAGAGAGGGAGCCGGGGACAGGGGGGAAGGTCGGAGGAACACCATATATTTT.

This clone has just a few counts. This sequence joins TRBV10-3 and TRBJ1-1, with TRBD1 matching over 7 bases. Germline values: CDR1 ENHRY, CDR2 SYGVKD. V shed 6 bases, J shed 1 base, and the junction held 8 bases outside the gene matches. This CDR3 region has 15 residues. CDR3 sequence (DNA): TGTGCCATCAGCCAGGGGGGACAGAGGAACACTGAAGCTTTCTTT. The encoded protein is CAISQGGQRNTEAFF.

This chain joins TRBV7-9 and TRBJ1-1; D gene ambiguous. The CDR3 is 13 residues long. The V gene's germline CDR1 is SEHNR and CDR2 FQNEAQ (reference sequence). The V and J ends lost 1 base and 1 base respectively, with 4 bases between them. The CDR3 DNA reads as TGTGCCAGCAGCTTAGAACAGAACACTGAAGCTTTCTTT. It is translated as CASSLEQNTEAFF.

The rearrangement uses TRBV5-1 and TRBJ2-1, with D tentatively TRBD2 (5 bases). Per germline, CDR1 SGHRS and CDR2 YFSETQ. CDR3 size: 13 residues. Trimming left V 1 base short and J 10 bases short, with 12 bases between. The CDR3 coding sequence is TGCGCCAGCAGCTTGAAGAAAGCGGTCGAGCAGTTCTTC. Protein sequence: CASSLKKAVEQFF.

J is TRBJ1-3 and V is TRBV4-3, with 9 positions matching TRBD1. CDR1 and CDR2 from the germline V gene are LGHNA and YSLEER. The CDR3 length is 16 residues. V lost 3 bases and J lost 2; bases outside the gene matches: 5. CDR3 amino acids: CASSHSRQGAGNTIYF. Here the CDR3 DNA reads TGCGCCAGCAGCCACAGTAGACAGGGGGCTGGAAACACCATATATTTT.

V is TRBV6-5 and J is TRBJ1-2; D might be TRBD1 (5 bases). Per germline, CDR1 MNHEY and CDR2 SVGAGI. V was trimmed by 5 bases and J by 2 bases, leaving 12 bases between them. This CDR3 has 14 residues. This CDR3 reads CASSSQQVNYGYTF. For the CDR3, the DNA is TGTGCCAGCAGTAGCCAACAGGTGAACTATGGCTACACCTTC.

On this clone: The sample contains more than one DNA sequence encoding this CDR3. V is TRBV4-3 and J is TRBJ2-1; 9 bases fit TRBD1. CDR1 is LGHNA, CDR2 YSLEER, per germline. CDR3 length: 16 amino acids. The trim removed 0 bases at V and 7 bases at J, leaving 7 bases unmatched. CDR3 protein: CASSQDFGTGSNEQFF. DNA of the CDR3: TGCGCCAGCAGCCAAGATTTCGGGACAGGGTCAAATGAGCAGTTCTTC.

This chain uses TRBV28 with TRBJ2-2; a possible D gene is TRBD2 (6 bases). Trimming pared 3 bases from V and 0 bases from J, leaving 11 bases between. The CDR3 covers 16 residues. CDR1 and CDR2 (germline): MDHEN, SYDVKM. CDR3 coding DNA: TGTGCCAGCAGTTTTTCGGGAGCCACGAACACCGGGGAGCTGTTTTTT. Its translation is CASSFSGATNTGELFF.

Note on this clone: The junction differs from germline at one of its ends, possibly a read error. The chain joins TRBV7-9 to TRBJ2-7; 13 bases align to TRBD2. Germline V lookup: CDR1 SEHNR, CDR2 FQNEAQ (reference sequence). The CDR3 consists of 16 residues. DNA of the CDR3: TGTTCCAGCAGCTTTAACACCGGACTAGCGGGAGACGAGCAGTACTTC. Its translation is CSSSFNTGLAGDEQYF.

V and J are TRBV11-3 and TRBJ2-7; tentative D call: TRBD2 (6 bases). The germline CDR1 and CDR2 sequences are SGHNT and YENEEA. CDR3 length: 14 residues. V lost 5 bases, J lost 2 bases, and 13 bases lay in between. CDR3 sequence reads: CASSHRDLTYEQYF. The CDR3 DNA reads TGTGCCAGCAGCCACCGGGACTTAACCTACGAGCAGTACTTC.

The V gene is TRBV5-1, the J gene TRBJ2-7, with D tentatively TRBD1 (6 bases). The V and J ends lost 4 bases and 4 bases respectively, with 24 bases between them. Germline V gene lookup returns CDR1 SGHRS and CDR2 YFSETQ. The CDR3 extends over 17 amino acids. The CDR3 protein is CASSAAVGDIGFYEQYF. The DNA of the CDR3 is TGCGCCAGCAGCGCCGCAGTGGGGGACATAGGCTTTTACGAGCAGTACTTC.

The rearrangement uses TRBV9 and TRBJ1-1, with TRBD1 matching over 7 bases. Germline lookup yields CDR1 SGDLS and CDR2 YYNGEE. CDR3 size: 15 residues. The J segment lost 2 bases and the V segment lost 5 bases, leaving 9 bases of the junction unmatched. The CDR3 loop reads CASSQHTGENTEAFF. The CDR3 DNA reads as TGTGCCAGCAGTCAACACACAGGGGAAAACACTGAAGCTTTCTTT. Full variable domain (rest looked up from reference TRBV9 and TRBJ1-1): DSGVTQTPKHLITATGQRVTLRCSPRSGDLSVYWYQQSLDQGLQFLIQYYNGEERAKGNILERFSAQQFPDLHSELNLSSLELGDSALYFCASSQHTGENTEAFFGQGTRLTVV.

The chain combines TRBV6-4 with TRBJ2-3; 7 bases match TRBD2. With V trimmed by 2 bases and J by 2 bases, 1 base remained unmatched. This CDR3 has 14 residues. Per germline, CDR1 MRHNA and CDR2 SNTAGT. The CDR3 region has the DNA TGTGCCAGCAGTGACGGGAGGGACACAGATACGCAGTATTTT. Protein sequence: CASSDGRDTDTQYF.

This clone was detected only a few times. The chain's CDR3 is CASSQDLGLPTYEQYF. The CDR3 DNA reads as TGCGCCAGCAGCCAAGATCTGGGACTACCAACCTACGAGCAGTACTTC. This rearrangement joins TRBV4-3 to TRBJ2-7; 7 nucleotides align to TRBD2. Germline lookup yields CDR1 LGHNA and CDR2 YSLEER. The CDR3 runs 16 residues. J lost 2 bases, V lost 0 bases, and 7 bases had no gene match.

The gene calls are TRBV25-1 and TRBJ2-7, with 7 nucleotides matching TRBD1. The CDR3 sequence is 16 residues long. Germline CDR1 reads MGHDK; CDR2 reads SYGVNS. With V trimmed by 2 bases and J by 3 bases, 10 bases remained unmatched. This CDR3 is CASSEEPGQSYYEQYF. The CDR3 DNA follows: TGTGCCAGCAGTGAAGAGCCGGGACAGTCCTACTACGAGCAGTACTTC.

J is TRBJ1-2 and V is TRBV5-4, with 8 positions matching TRBD1. Losses at the gene ends were 4 bases for V and 0 bases for J; bases not matched to a gene: 14. The CDR3 spans 18 residues. Germline CDR1 is SGHNT and CDR2 is YYREEE (reference sequence). Here the CDR3 DNA reads TGTGCCAGCAGCCGCTCCGGGACAGGAAAAGGGACTAACTATGGCTACACCTTC. This encodes CASSRSGTGKGTNYGYTF.

This clone appeared a single time. This chain uses TRBV20-1 with TRBJ1-6, with TRBD1 as a possible D gene (5 bases). V was shortened by 8 bases and J by 7 bases, with 9 bases between the two germline ends. Germline CDR1 DFQATT, CDR2 SNEGSKA (reference sequence). This CDR3 has 11 residues. The CDR3, as DNA: TGCAGTAGTACAGGAAATTCACCCCTCCACTTT. Translated: CSSTGNSPLHF.

This clone appeared a few times. The V call is TRBV9, the J call TRBJ2-1, with D uncertain. V lost 0 bases to trimming and J lost 4 bases, with 5 bases between them. The germline CDR1 and CDR2 sequences are SGDLS and YYNGEE. The CDR3 extends over 13 amino acids. The CDR3 protein is CASSVGTYNEQFF. CDR3 nucleotides: TGTGCCAGCAGCGTAGGTACATACAATGAGCAGTTCTTC.

This chain links TRBV5-4 with TRBJ1-2, with TRBD1 identical over 8 bases. Germline loops: CDR1 SGHNT, CDR2 YYREEE (reference sequence). With V trimmed by 3 bases and J by 6 bases, 7 bases remained unmatched. This CDR3 region has 14 residues. In DNA, the CDR3 is TGTGCCAGCAGCTGGGAGACAGGGGACGATGGCTACACCTTC. The encoded protein is CASSWETGDDGYTF.

The table lists this clone with a count of one. The chain joins TRBV7-9 to TRBJ2-1; D not certain. The ends were cut back, 5 bases at V and 4 bases at J, with 15 bases in the middle. The CDR3 consists of 15 residues. The germline CDR1 and CDR2 sequences are SEHNR and FQNEAQ (reference sequence). CDR3 sequence: CASSRMGAAYNEQFF. The DNA for the CDR3 is TGTGCCAGCAGCCGCATGGGCGCCGCTTACAATGAGCAGTTCTTC.